This T cell receptor beta chain was observed in a study of T cell responses to AZD1222 COVID-19 vaccine. About the research overall: Second doses that came at about 4 or about 12 weeks were put together.

Concerning this clone itself: Its antigen is not known.

The CDR3 loop spans 13 amino acids. Germline CDR1 reads LGHDT; CDR2 reads YNNKEL (reference sequence). Trimming stripped 4 bases from V and 0 bases from J, with 7 bases between. The table came from immunoSEQ multiplex PCR; TCRdb's copy has only in-frame clones and leaves some out. The sample consists of over 150,000 clones, about 87% of them appearing once. Study-wide findings and caveats: Researchers took repertoire samples only after the peak T cell response had come. Nearly half of the spike-specific TCRs reportedly recognize variant regions that carry no mutations. Spike-specific TCR repertoires showed rising breadth and depth after two AZD1222 doses.

The sequencing here drew on peripheral blood, taken on day 0 of AZD1222 vaccination. The rearrangement uses TRBV3-1 (or the pseudogene TRBV3-2) and TRBJ2-7; no reliable D call. The receptor comes from an adult in good health. The CDR3 coding sequence is TGTGCCAGCAGCCTAGAGAGCTCCTACGAGCAGTACTTC. Translation gives CASSLESSYEQYF.